The 28 T cell receptor beta chains below all came from one sample that was sequenced in a study of regulatory T cells in long-lasting Graves disease. The time point denotes: persistent/refractory GD, antithyroid drugs over 5 years with positive TRAb. PBMC-derived RNA was used for the TCR library. iRepertoire HTBI primers and Arm-PCR of CDR3 regions built TCR beta libraries. Using its own MiXCR run on the multiplex PCR reads, TCRdb lists one record per CDR3 protein. This sample has some 280,000 distinct CDR3 sequences, with around 21% found just once. Here the sequenced sample was peripheral blood mononuclear cells (PBMCs), taken when the disease was refractory, from a patient treated with antithyroid drugs. These receptors were obtained from a female donor with Graves disease.

This clonotype has a count of ten or more. The V call is TRBV6-2 or TRBV6-3, the J call TRBJ2-5, with D perhaps assigned TRBD1 or TRBD2 (5 bases each). Trimming left V 6 bases short and J 3 bases short, with 17 bases between. Germline V lookup: CDR1 MNHEY, CDR2 SVGEGT. The length of the CDR3 is 15 residues. CDR3 in DNA: TGTGCCAGCAGGCCGGGGCCAGGACGCAAAGAGACCCAGTACTTC. Translation: CASRPGPGRKETQYF.

In this sample, this clonotype turned up many times. The chain uses TRBV2 and TRBJ1-5, with D hard to call. Germline CDR1 and CDR2: SNHLY and FYNNEI. With 1 base removed from V and 6 bases from J, the gap between germline ends came to 4 bases. The CDR3 spans 12 residues. CDR3 sequence (DNA): TGTGCCAGCAGTGAAGGTGTTCAGCCCCAGCATTTT. Residues: CASSEGVQPQHF. The complete variable domain, with remaining parts taken from reference TRBV2 and TRBJ1-5, reads EPEVTQTPSHQVTQMGQEVILRCVPISNHLYFYWYRQILGQKVEFLVSFYNNEISEKSEIFDDQFSVERPDGSNFTLKIRSTKLEDSAMYFCASSEGVQPQHFGDGTRLSIL.

This clonotype appeared many times. The chain carries TRBV6-1 and TRBJ1-1; 7 bases map to TRBD1. The CDR3 totals 16 residues. CDR1 and CDR2 (germline): MNHNS, SASEGT. J lost 0 bases, V lost 6 bases, and 10 bases had no gene match. DNA for the CDR3: TGTGCCAGCAGGACACTGAGGGGGCCCATGAACACTGAAGCTTTCTTT. Encoded protein: CASRTLRGPMNTEAFF.

This clonotype was found a few times. CDR3 residues: CASSTRPDGTQYF. The CDR3, as DNA: TGTGCCAGCAGCACCCGACCCGACGGTACGCAGTATTTT. The chain carries TRBV7-9 and TRBJ2-3; D is unclear. The CDR3 has 13 amino acids. The germline V gene encodes CDR1 SEHNR and CDR2 FQNEAQ (reference sequence). The V and J ends lost 5 bases and 8 bases respectively, with 14 bases between them.

The chain has TRBV30 and TRBJ2-2; 8 positions agree with TRBD1. The CDR3 has 16 amino acids. V shed 4 bases, J shed 3 bases, and the junction held 10 bases outside the gene matches. Germline CDR1 GTSNPN, CDR2 SVGIG (reference sequence). CDR3 in DNA: TGTGCCTGGATTCAGGGGAGACAGGGGTACACCGGGGAGCTGTTTTTT. Encoded protein: CAWIQGRQGYTGELFF.

This clonotype was counted only a few times. This chain joins TRBV20-1 and TRBJ1-1, with D possibly TRBD1 on 6 matching bases. The CDR3 runs 15 residues. Trimming left V 0 bases short and J 0 bases short, with 11 bases between. Per germline, CDR1 DFQATT and CDR2 SNEGSKA (reference sequence). CDR3 residues: CSARDYGQMNTEAFF. CDR3 sequence (DNA): TGCAGTGCTAGAGATTACGGACAGATGAACACTGAAGCTTTCTTT.

Ten or more counts support this clonotype. The genes are TRBV6-1 and TRBJ2-5; tentative D call: TRBD2 (6 bases). CDR1 MNHNS and CDR2 SASEGT come from the germline V gene. Trimming removed 6 bases from V and 2 bases from J, with 10 bases in between. This CDR3 has 13 amino acids. The CDR3 spells CASRRGEQETQYF. The CDR3 DNA is TGTGCCAGCAGGCGGGGAGAGCAAGAGACCCAGTACTTC.

The V gene is TRBV20-1, the J gene TRBJ2-5, with D perhaps matching TRBD2 (6 bases). Germline CDR1 and CDR2: DFQATT and SNEGSKA (reference sequence). The CDR3 is made up of 16 amino acids. V was shortened by 5 bases and J by 1 base, with 20 bases between the two germline ends. The CDR3 spells CSAHGTVRRLQETQYF. Written as DNA, the CDR3 is TGCAGTGCTCACGGGACTGTCCGTCGACTCCAAGAGACCCAGTACTTC.

The table lists this clonotype with many counts. The CDR3 DNA reads as TGTGCCAGCAGCTTAATGAACAGGGAGCCCTATGGCTACACCTTC. This codes for CASSLMNREPYGYTF. The J gene is TRBJ1-2, the V gene TRBV7-2; maybe TRBD1 (6 bases). V lost 2 bases and J lost 4, with 14 bases in between. This CDR3 has 15 amino acids. CDR1 is SGHTA, CDR2 FQGNSA, per germline. Based on the CDR3 plus reference TRBV7-2 and TRBJ1-2, the full variable domain is GAGVSQSPSNKVTEKGKDVELRCDPISGHTALYWYRQSLGQGLEFLIYFQGNSAPDKSGLPSDRFSAERTGGSVSTLTIQRTQQEDSAVYLCASSLMNREPYGYTFGSGTRLTVV.

Only a few counts were recorded for this clonotype. The chain links TRBV28 to TRBJ2-3; D is undetermined. The germline V gene encodes CDR1 MDHEN and CDR2 SYDVKM. V lost 6 bases, J lost 6 bases, and 19 bases lay in between. The CDR3 loop spans 15 amino acids. CDR3 sequence: CASSRGPIPPDTQYF. The CDR3 nucleotides read TGTGCCAGCAGCCGAGGACCAATACCCCCGGATACGCAGTATTTT.

This clonotype was counted between two and nine times. This may arise from a read error, as a much more abundant clone is one base away. This chain links TRBV2 with TRBJ1-1, with a tentative D call TRBD1 (5 bases). CDR1 is SNHLY, CDR2 FYNNEI, per germline. CDR3 length equals 13 residues. CDR3 residues: CASPLAGFTEALF. The DNA for the CDR3 is TGTGCCAGTCCCCTCGCAGGGTTCACTGAAGCTCTCTTT.

The chain uses TRBV19 and TRBJ2-6; 9 nucleotides match TRBD1. This CDR3 spans 15 amino acids. CDR1 is LNHDA and CDR2 is SQIVND in the germline V gene (reference sequence). Trimming removed 8 bases from V and 1 base from J; junction bases left unmatched: 3. The CDR3 sequence: CASHRGRSGANVLTF. In DNA, the CDR3 is TGTGCCAGTCACAGGGGGCGTTCTGGGGCCAACGTCCTGACTTTC.

This clonotype was seen ten or more times. V usage is TRBV28 and J usage is TRBJ2-7; D not certain. V lost 6 bases and J 4 bases, leaving 10 bases between the germline ends. Germline loops: CDR1 MDHEN, CDR2 SYDVKM. This CDR3 is 12 amino acids long. Here the CDR3 DNA reads TGTGCCAGCAGCTTAGACGGGTACGAGCAGTACTTC. Amino acid sequence: CASSLDGYEQYF.

This clonotype showed up just a few times. This sequence joins TRBV7-9 and TRBJ2-5, with a possible D match to TRBD2 (6 bases). Germline values: CDR1 SEHNR, CDR2 FQNEAQ (reference sequence). This CDR3 is 14 amino acids long. Deletions cut 4 bases from V and 1 base from J, with 10 bases between. CDR3 coding DNA: TGTGCCAGCAGCTCCCGGGGGTCCCAAGAGACCCAGTACTTC. It specifies CASSSRGSQETQYF.

This clonotype was seen only a few times. V and J are TRBV24-1 and TRBJ1-1; TRBD1 might be the D (5 bases). From germline, CDR1 is KGHDR and CDR2 SFDVKD. V was cut by 1 base and J by 5 bases, with 7 bases left in between. The CDR3 runs to 13 residues. CDR3 nucleotides: TGTGCCACCAGTGATTTTCAGGGTACTGAAGCTTTCTTT. Translated, it gives CATSDFQGTEAFF.

This clonotype was detected ten times or more. The chain carries TRBV7-2 and TRBJ2-5; D is ambiguous. Germline V CDR1 and CDR2: SGHTA, FQGNSA. This CDR3 comprises 15 residues. V dropped 3 bases and J dropped 5 bases, with 16 bases sitting between them. The DNA for the CDR3 is TGTGCCAGCAGCTTCGATCCCGGCCCTGGGGAGACCCAGTACTTC. This gives the protein CASSFDPGPGETQYF. Based on the CDR3 plus reference TRBV7-2 and TRBJ2-5, the full variable domain is GAGVSQSPSNKVTEKGKDVELRCDPISGHTALYWYRQSLGQGLEFLIYFQGNSAPDKSGLPSDRFSAERTGGSVSTLTIQRTQQEDSAVYLCASSFDPGPGETQYFGPGTRLLVL.

V usage is TRBV7-9 and J usage is TRBJ2-5; 14 nucleotides match TRBD2. The V segment lost 5 bases and the J segment 4 bases; nucleotides outside the gene matches: 15. CDR1 and CDR2 (germline): SEHNR, FQNEAQ (reference sequence). This CDR3 comprises 19 residues. The CDR3: CASSPNFGGTSGSIETQYF. In DNA form, the CDR3 reads TGTGCCAGCAGCCCCAATTTCGGGGGGACTAGCGGGAGTATAGAGACCCAGTACTTC.

In this sample, this clonotype turned up many times. The chain recombines TRBV13 with TRBJ1-2; 7 positions match TRBD1. After removal of 5 bases from V and 2 bases from J, the junction contained 5 bases not matched to a gene. This CDR3 contains 14 residues. CDR1 PRHDT and CDR2 FYEKMQ come from the germline V gene (reference sequence). The CDR3 sequence is CASSLLTGNYGYTF. CDR3 DNA sequence: TGTGCCAGCAGCCTTCTGACAGGGAACTATGGCTACACCTTC. Variable domain in full (rest from reference TRBV13 and TRBJ1-2): AAGVIQSPRHLIKEKRETATLKCYPIPRHDTVYWYQQGPGQDPQFLISFYEKMQSDKGSIPDRFSAQQFSDYHSELNMSSLELGDSALYFCASSLLTGNYGYTFGSGTRLTVV.

This chain connects TRBV27 to TRBJ2-2; D is undetermined. V dropped 8 bases and J dropped 6 bases, with 10 bases sitting between them. The germline CDR1 and CDR2 sequences are MNHEY and SMNVEV (reference sequence). This CDR3 contains 12 residues. CDR3 DNA sequence: TGTGCCAGCCGGAGAGATGCCGGGGAGCTGTTTTTT. Translated: CASRRDAGELFF.

This clonotype was detected many times. This chain connects TRBV2 to TRBJ2-5; TRBD1 aligns across 7 bases. This CDR3 spans 14 amino acids. Germline trimming cut 7 bases from V and 0 bases from J; bases unmatched to any gene: 5. Germline V gene data show CDR1 as SNHLY and CDR2 as FYNNEI. The CDR3: CASKGTDYQETQYF. The CDR3 DNA is TGTGCCAGCAAGGGGACAGACTACCAAGAGACCCAGTACTTC. Looking up the rest from reference TRBV2 and TRBJ2-5 gives the full variable domain: EPEVTQTPSHQVTQMGQEVILRCVPISNHLYFYWYRQILGQKVEFLVSFYNNEISEKSEIFDDQFSVERPDGSNFTLKIRSTKLEDSAMYFCASKGTDYQETQYFGPGTRLLVL.

The chain has TRBV7-9 and TRBJ2-7; D uncertain. Trimming cost V 5 bases and J 3 bases, with 14 bases left between them. CDR1 SEHNR and CDR2 FQNEAQ come from the germline V gene (reference sequence). The CDR3 spans 14 residues. Written as DNA, the CDR3 is TGTGCCAGCAGCCAGACCAATGTGCGCTACGAGCAGTACTTC. Residues: CASSQTNVRYEQYF.

CDR3 region: CASSSRDRGGYTF. CDR3 bases: TGTGCCAGCAGCTCCCGGGACAGGGGTGGCTACACCTTC. The chain uses TRBV6-2 or TRBV6-3 and TRBJ1-2, with 10 bases aligning to TRBD1. V lost 6 bases to trimming and J lost 7 bases; unmatched junction nucleotides: 5. The germline CDR1 and CDR2 sequences are MNHEY and SVGEGT. The CDR3 has 13 residues.

This rearrangement joins TRBV20-1 to TRBJ2-3, with D perhaps TRBD1 or TRBD2 (6 bases each). CDR1 is DFQATT and CDR2 is SNEGSKA in the germline V gene (reference sequence). This CDR3 is built from 15 residues. V lost 0 bases to trimming and J lost 4 bases, with 14 bases between them. The CDR3 coding sequence is TGCAGTGCTAGAGATAGGGGGGCGTTCTCAGATACGCAGTATTTT. Protein: CSARDRGAFSDTQYF.

This clonotype showed up many times. V and J are TRBV24-1 and TRBJ2-5, with D perhaps matching TRBD2 (5 bases). Germline loops: CDR1 KGHDR, CDR2 SFDVKD. The V gene lost 4 bases and the J gene lost 0 bases, with 5 bases spanning the gap. This CDR3 spans 13 amino acids. The CDR3 reads CATSDGNQETQYF. CDR3 coding DNA: TGTGCCACCAGTGACGGGAACCAAGAGACCCAGTACTTC.

This clonotype was detected only a few times. The chain combines TRBV5-1 with TRBJ1-3; D not certain. CDR1 is SGHRS and CDR2 is YFSETQ in the germline V gene. The CDR3 is made up of 16 amino acids. The V end was cut by 0 bases, the J end by 0 bases, with 10 bases between. DNA of the CDR3: TGCGCCAGCAGCTTGGAATTACTTAGCTCTGGAAACACCATATATTTT. Protein product: CASSLELLSSGNTIYF.

The chain combines TRBV6-4 with TRBJ1-1, with TRBD1 matching 9 bases. Germline CDR1 and CDR2: MRHNA and SNTAGT. Losses at the gene ends were 6 bases for V and 7 bases for J; bases not matched to a gene: 6. The CDR3 loop spans 13 amino acids. The chain's CDR3 is CASRNTGGNEAFF. The CDR3 region has the DNA TGTGCCAGCAGGAACACAGGGGGCAATGAAGCTTTCTTT.

This clonotype was detected many times. The gene calls are TRBV25-1 and TRBJ2-5; weak D call: TRBD1 (6 bases). Germline V lookup: CDR1 MGHDK, CDR2 SYGVNS. The V gene lost 2 bases and the J gene lost 7 bases, with 20 bases spanning the gap. The length of the CDR3 is 16 residues. The CDR3 spells CASSERTGPKGVTQYF. The CDR3 DNA sequence: TGTGCCAGCAGTGAACGAACAGGGCCAAAGGGTGTGACCCAGTACTTC.

This clonotype was counted many times. The chain couples TRBV11-1 to TRBJ1-2, with D unresolved. Trimming took off 1 base at V and 7 bases at J, with 13 bases between the two ends. Germline-derived CDR1 and CDR2 are SGHAT and FQDESV (reference sequence). The CDR3 is made up of 14 amino acids. CDR3 protein: CASSLGCPILGYTF. For the CDR3, the DNA is TGTGCCAGCAGCTTAGGTTGCCCTATTCTTGGCTACACCTTC.